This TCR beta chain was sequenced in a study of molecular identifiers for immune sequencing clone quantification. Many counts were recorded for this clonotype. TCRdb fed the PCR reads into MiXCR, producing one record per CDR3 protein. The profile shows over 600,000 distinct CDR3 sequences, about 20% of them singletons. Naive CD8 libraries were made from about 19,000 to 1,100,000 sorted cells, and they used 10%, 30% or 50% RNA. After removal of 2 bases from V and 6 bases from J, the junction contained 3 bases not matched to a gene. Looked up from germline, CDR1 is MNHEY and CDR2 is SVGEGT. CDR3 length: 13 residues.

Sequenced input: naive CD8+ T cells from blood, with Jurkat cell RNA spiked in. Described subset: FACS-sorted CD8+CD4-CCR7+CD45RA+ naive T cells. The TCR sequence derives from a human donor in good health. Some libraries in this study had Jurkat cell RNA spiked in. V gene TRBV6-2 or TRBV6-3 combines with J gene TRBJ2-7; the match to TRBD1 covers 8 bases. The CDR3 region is CASSYQGAAEQYF. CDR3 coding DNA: TGTGCCAGCAGTTACCAGGGGGCGGCCGAGCAGTACTTC.